This T cell receptor (beta chain) derives from a study of OX40 agonist ivuxolimab in advanced cancers. Study information: Allowance was made for prior anti-PD-1, anti-PD-L1 or anti-CTLA-4 therapy, and 40% had some.

Trimming took 2 bases from V and 3 from J, leaving 10 bases between them. This CDR3 comprises 15 residues. CDR1 is MNHEY, CDR2 SMNVEV, per germline (reference sequence). General study findings and limits: At 0.1 to 3.0 mg/kg, CD4+ and CD8+ blood T cells expanded clonally by week 6.

The data were produced by immunoSEQ multiplex PCR, yet TCRdb's version contains in-frame clones alone and is incomplete. The repertoire holds fewer than 80,000 clones, with about 90% as singletons. A word on this clone: Its antigen is unidentified.

Sequenced material: CD4+ or CD8+ T cells sorted from blood, taken in a trial of the OX40 agonist ivuxolimab. This TCR was sampled from an adult with an advanced solid tumor such as melanoma, head and neck, liver or kidney cancer. The V and J genes are TRBV27 and TRBJ2-2; a possible D gene is TRBD2 (5 bases). The CDR3 DNA reads TGTGCCAGCAGTTTAGTAGTGCGGGACACCGGGGAGCTGTTTTTT. Residues: CASSLVVRDTGELFF.